The T cell receptor (beta chain) under discussion was sequenced for a study of early T cells in non-severe SARS-CoV-2 infection. Individual cDNA molecules each received unique molecular identifiers attached to them. In TCRdb, the 5' RACE reads were re-called with MiXCR into one record per CDR3 protein. Of fewer than 80,000 distinct CDR3 sequences in the sample, less than 15% are singletons; the top ten hold roughly 5.2%. Germline V lookup: CDR1 KGHDR, CDR2 SFDVKD. The CDR3 is 19 amino acids. V was clipped by 0 bases and J by 0 bases; unmatched bases: 5. Sequencing input: whole blood. This sequence was found in an adult who was a healthcare worker with PCR-confirmed SARS-CoV-2 infection or an uninfected control (not recorded which). J is TRBJ2-1 and V is TRBV24-1; 12 nucleotides match TRBD2. The CDR3 reads CATSDLTSGGPSSYNEQFF. The CDR3 DNA sequence: TGTGCCACCAGTGATTTGACTAGCGGGGGGCCAAGCTCCTACAATGAGCAGTTCTTC.